The T cell receptor (beta chain) described here comes from a study of T cells in Graves' hyperthyroidism and ophthalmopathy. Study-wide results and caveats: Most thyroid clonotypes with frequency above 0.001 were detected in blood.

Between the trimmed V and J ends, which lost 5 bases and 4 bases, there was a span of 15 bases. Looked up from germline, CDR1 is KGHSH and CDR2 is LQKENI. CDR3 length equals 15 residues. From RNA transcripts, TCR beta CDR3 regions were amplified. TCR CDR3 underwent first-round RT-PCR with the HTBI primer set. TCRdb used MiXCR to reprocess the multiplex PCR reads, holding one entry per CDR3 protein. The sample holds around 490,000 distinct CDR3 sequences, less than 20% seen once. Used for diagnoses were clinical symptoms, serum thyroxine and TRAb, thyroid ultrasound and orbital computed tomography. This clonotype has a count of ten or more. Its target is not known.

Sequenced input: blood. This receptor was identified in a man aged 35-49 years with Graves' ophthalmopathy. This chain connects TRBV18 to TRBJ1-5, with TRBD1 as a possible D gene (5 bases). For the CDR3, the DNA is TGTGCCAGCTCATCCGGGACCATTTCAAATCAGCCCCAGCATTTT. Protein product: CASSSGTISNQPQHF.